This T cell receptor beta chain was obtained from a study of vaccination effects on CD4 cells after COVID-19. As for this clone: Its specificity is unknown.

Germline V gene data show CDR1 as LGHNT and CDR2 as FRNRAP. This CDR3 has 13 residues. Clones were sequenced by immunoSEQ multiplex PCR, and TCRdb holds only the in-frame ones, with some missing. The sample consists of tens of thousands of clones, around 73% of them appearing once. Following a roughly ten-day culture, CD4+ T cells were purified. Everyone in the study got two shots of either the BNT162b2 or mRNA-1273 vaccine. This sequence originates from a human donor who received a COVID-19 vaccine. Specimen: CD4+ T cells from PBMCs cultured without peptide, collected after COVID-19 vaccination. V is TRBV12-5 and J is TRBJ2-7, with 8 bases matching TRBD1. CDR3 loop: CAIPGDRNYEQYF. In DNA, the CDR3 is TGTGCCATCCCCGGGGACAGGAACTACGAGCAGTACTTC.